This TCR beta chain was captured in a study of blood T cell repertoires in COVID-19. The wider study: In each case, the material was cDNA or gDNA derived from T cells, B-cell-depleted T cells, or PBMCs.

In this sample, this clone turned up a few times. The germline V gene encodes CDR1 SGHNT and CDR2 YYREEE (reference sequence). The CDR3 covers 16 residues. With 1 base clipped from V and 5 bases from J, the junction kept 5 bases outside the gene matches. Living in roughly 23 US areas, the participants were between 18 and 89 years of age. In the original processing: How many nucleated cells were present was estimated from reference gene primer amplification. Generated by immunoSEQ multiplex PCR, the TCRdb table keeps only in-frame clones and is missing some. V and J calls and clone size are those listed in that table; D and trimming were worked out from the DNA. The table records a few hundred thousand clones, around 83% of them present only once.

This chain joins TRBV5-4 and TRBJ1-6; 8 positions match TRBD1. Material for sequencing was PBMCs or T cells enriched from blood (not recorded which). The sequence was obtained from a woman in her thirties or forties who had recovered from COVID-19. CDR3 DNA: TGTGCCAGCAGCTTGCGGACAGGGAACAATAATTCACCCCTCCACTTT. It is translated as CASSLRTGNNNSPLHF.